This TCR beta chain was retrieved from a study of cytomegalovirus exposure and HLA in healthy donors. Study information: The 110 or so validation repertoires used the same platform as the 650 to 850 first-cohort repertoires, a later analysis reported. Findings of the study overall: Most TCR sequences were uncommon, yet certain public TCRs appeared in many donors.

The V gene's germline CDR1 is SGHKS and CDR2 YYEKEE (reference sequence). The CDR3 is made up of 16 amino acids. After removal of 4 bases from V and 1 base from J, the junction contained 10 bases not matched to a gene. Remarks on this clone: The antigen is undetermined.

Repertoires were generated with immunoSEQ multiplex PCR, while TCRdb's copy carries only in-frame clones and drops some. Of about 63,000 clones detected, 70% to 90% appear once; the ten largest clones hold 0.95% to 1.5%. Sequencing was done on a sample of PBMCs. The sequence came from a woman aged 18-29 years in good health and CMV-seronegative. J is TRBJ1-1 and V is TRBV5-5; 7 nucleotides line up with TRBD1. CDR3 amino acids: CASSPQPGTANTEAFF. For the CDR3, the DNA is TGTGCCAGCAGCCCGCAACCCGGGACAGCGAACACTGAAGCTTTCTTT.